The 10 T cell receptor beta chains reported below all come from one sample, sequenced in a study of T cell repertoires in cytomegalovirus infection. TCRdb independently ran MiXCR on the reads; one entry per CDR3 protein. Of about 350,000 distinct CDR3 sequences listed, 34% are singletons. What these receptors recognize is not known. The sequencing here drew on cultured PBMCs, taken from culture after CMV antigen stimulation. These receptors were obtained from a human donor in good health (CMV status not recorded). Some clones in this sample may be carry-over from other donors' samples.

The V and J genes are TRBV28 and TRBJ1-3, with a weak D call TRBD1 (6 bases). CDR1 is MDHEN, CDR2 SYDVKM, per germline. Trimming pared 5 bases from V and 3 bases from J, leaving 14 bases between. CDR3 length equals 15 residues. CDR3 nucleotide sequence: TGTGCCAGCAGTCCCTATGGGACAAATGGAAACACCATATATTTT. Amino acid sequence: CASSPYGTNGNTIYF. The entire variable domain, with the rest obtained from reference TRBV28 and TRBJ1-3, is as follows: DVKVTQSSRYLVKRTGEKVFLECVQDMDHENMFWYRQDPGLGLRLIYFSYDVKMKEKGDIPEGYSVSREKKERFSLILESASTNQTSMYLCASSPYGTNGNTIYFGEGSWLTVV.

Concerning this clonotype itself: This may come from a read error, since a much larger clone is one base off. The chain recombines TRBV7-2 with TRBJ1-5; D uncertain. The germline CDR1 and CDR2 sequences are SGHTA and FQGNSA. The CDR3 loop spans 14 amino acids. CDR3 protein: CASSPGLSNQPQQF. Here the CDR3 DNA reads TGTGCCAGCAGCCCCGGCCTTAGCAATCAGCCCCAGCAATTT. Full variable domain (outside the CDR3, taken from reference TRBV7-2 and TRBJ1-5): GAGVSQSPSNKVTEKGKDVELRCDPISGHTALYWYRQSLGQGLEFLIYFQGNSAPDKSGLPSDRFSAERTGGSVSTLTIQRTQQEDSAVYLCASSPGLSNQPQQFGDGTRLSIL.

This clonotype was observed a single time. This chain connects TRBV14 to TRBJ2-1, with D possibly TRBD2 on 6 matching bases. CDR3 length: 15 amino acids. Looked up from germline, CDR1 is SGHDN and CDR2 is FVKESK. Trimming stripped 1 base from V and 9 bases from J, with 16 bases between. In DNA form, the CDR3 reads TGTGCCAGCAGCCAAGTCGTGTGGAGGGAGGCTGAGCAGTTCTTC. Translated, it gives CASSQVVWREAEQFF.

V and J are TRBV4-1 and TRBJ2-5; tentatively, D is TRBD2 (5 bases). The CDR3 runs 14 residues. Trimming removed 4 bases from V and 5 bases from J, with 14 bases in between. Germline V CDR1 and CDR2: MGHRA, YSYEKL. For the CDR3, the DNA is TGCGCCAGCAGCCGTCAGGAGGTTGAGGAGACCCAGTACTTC. Residues: CASSRQEVEETQYF.

Comment on this clonotype: A read error may explain this, as a much larger clone is one base away. The chain combines TRBV7-2 with TRBJ2-3; possible D gene TRBD2, 6 bases. CDR3 length equals 15 residues. Germline V lookup: CDR1 SGHTA, CDR2 FQGNSA. DNA for the CDR3: TGTGCCAGCAGCGTAGACGGGAGAGAGACAGATACGCAGTGTTTT. Amino acids: CASSVDGRETDTQCF.

V and J are TRBV20-1 and TRBJ2-1, with D uncertain. In germline, CDR1 is DFQATT, CDR2 SNEGSKA (reference sequence). Deletions cut 3 bases from V and 10 bases from J, with 7 bases between. The CDR3 is 10 amino acids. CDR3 residues: CSARDGEQFF. CDR3 bases: TGCAGTGCTAGGGACGGAGAGCAGTTCTTC.

The chain recombines TRBV7-8 with TRBJ1-5; D is ambiguous. Trimming took off 5 bases at V and 4 bases at J, with 15 bases between the two ends. The CDR3 has 15 residues. Germline V gene sequence: CDR1 SGHVS, CDR2 FQNEAQ. The CDR3 is CASSTPGLGNQPQHF. Here the CDR3 DNA reads TGTGCCAGCAGCACCCCGGGCCTCGGGAATCAGCCCCAGCATTTT.

This clonotype was detected a few times. This chain connects TRBV6-1 to TRBJ1-6, with a possible D match to TRBD1 (5 bases). The length of the CDR3 is 16 residues. V lost 2 bases and J 9 bases, leaving 17 bases between the germline ends. Germline V gene data show CDR1 as MNHNS and CDR2 as SASEGT. The CDR3 sequence is CASSERVGQGVSPLHF. DNA for the CDR3: TGTGCCAGCAGTGAAAGGGTCGGGCAGGGAGTTTCACCCCTCCACTTT.

This chain joins TRBV7-6 and TRBJ2-2; no reliable D call. The CDR3 is 16 amino acids. Trimming took off 2 bases at V and 2 bases at J, with 12 bases between the two ends. Germline lookup yields CDR1 SGHVS and CDR2 FNYEAQ. The CDR3 DNA follows: TGTGCCAGCAGCTTATTTATAGTCACCAACACCGGGGAGCTGTTTTTT. Encoded protein: CASSLFIVTNTGELFF.

The genes are TRBV20-1 and TRBJ2-1, with TRBD2 matching over 14 bases. The germline gives CDR1 DFQATT, CDR2 SNEGSKA (reference sequence). V gave up 5 bases and J gave up 1 base; unmatched junction bases: 7. The CDR3 sequence is 17 residues long. CDR3 sequence (DNA): TGCAGTGCTCCCGGACTAGCGGGAGGCCATTCCTACAATGAGCAGTTCTTC. Translation: CSAPGLAGGHSYNEQFF.